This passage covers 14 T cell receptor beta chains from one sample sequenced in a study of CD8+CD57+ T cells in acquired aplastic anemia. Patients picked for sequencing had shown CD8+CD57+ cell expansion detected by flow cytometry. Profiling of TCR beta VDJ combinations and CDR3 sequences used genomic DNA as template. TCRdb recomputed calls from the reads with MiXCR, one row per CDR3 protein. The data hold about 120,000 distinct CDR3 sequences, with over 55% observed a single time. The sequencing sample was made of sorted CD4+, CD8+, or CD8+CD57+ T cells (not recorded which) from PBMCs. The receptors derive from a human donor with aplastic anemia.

CDR3 nucleotides: TGCAGTGCTAGATTACGGGGGGTTACCTACGAGCAGTACTTC. It specifies CSARLRGVTYEQYF. This chain joins TRBV20-1 and TRBJ2-7, with 7 bases matching TRBD2. The CDR3 is 14 amino acids. Germline CDR1 and CDR2: DFQATT and SNEGSKA (reference sequence). Unmatched junction bases numbered 6, after V lost 2 bases and J lost 2 bases.

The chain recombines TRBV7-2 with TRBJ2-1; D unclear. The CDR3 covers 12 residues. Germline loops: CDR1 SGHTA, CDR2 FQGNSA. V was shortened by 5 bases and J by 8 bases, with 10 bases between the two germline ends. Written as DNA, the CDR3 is TGTGCCAGCAGCCCACCTGGGGATGAGCAGTTCTTC. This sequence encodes CASSPPGDEQFF.

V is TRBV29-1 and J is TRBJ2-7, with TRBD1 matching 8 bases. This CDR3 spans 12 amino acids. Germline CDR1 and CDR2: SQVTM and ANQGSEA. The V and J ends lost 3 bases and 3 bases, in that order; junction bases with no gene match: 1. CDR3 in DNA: TGCAGCGTTGAGGACAGGGACTACGAGCAGTACTTC. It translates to CSVEDRDYEQYF.

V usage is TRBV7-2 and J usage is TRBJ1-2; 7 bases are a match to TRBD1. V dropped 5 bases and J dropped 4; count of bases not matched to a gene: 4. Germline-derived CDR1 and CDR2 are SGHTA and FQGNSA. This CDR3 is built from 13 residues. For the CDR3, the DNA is TGTGCCAGCAGCAAGGGGACAGCCTATGGCTACACCTTC. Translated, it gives CASSKGTAYGYTF.

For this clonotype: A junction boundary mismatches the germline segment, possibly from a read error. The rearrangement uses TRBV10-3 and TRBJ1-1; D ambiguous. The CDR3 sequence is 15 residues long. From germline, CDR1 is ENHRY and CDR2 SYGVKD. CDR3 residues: CATSESNGMNTEAFF. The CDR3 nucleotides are TGTGCCACCAGTGAGTCCAATGGGATGAACACTGAAGCTTTCTTC.

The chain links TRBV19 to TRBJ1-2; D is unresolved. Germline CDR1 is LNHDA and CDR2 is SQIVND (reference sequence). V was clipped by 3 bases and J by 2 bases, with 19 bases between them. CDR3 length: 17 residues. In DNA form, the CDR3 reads TGTGCCAGTAGTATCGGCCTAGGACTTGAGGGAAACTATGGCTACACCTTC. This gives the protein CASSIGLGLEGNYGYTF. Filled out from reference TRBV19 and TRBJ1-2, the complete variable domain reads DGGITQSPKYLFRKEGQNVTLSCEQNLNHDAMYWYRQDPGQGLRLIYYSQIVNDFQKGDIAEGYSVSREKKESFPLTVTSAQKNPTAFYLCASSIGLGLEGNYGYTFGSGTRLTVV.

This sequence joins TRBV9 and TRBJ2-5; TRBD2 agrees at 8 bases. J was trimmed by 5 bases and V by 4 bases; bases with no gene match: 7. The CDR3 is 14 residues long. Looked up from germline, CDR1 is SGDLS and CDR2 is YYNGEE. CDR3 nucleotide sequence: TGTGCCAGCAGCATATTGAGCGGGAGTGAGACCCAGTACTTC. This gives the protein CASSILSGSETQYF.

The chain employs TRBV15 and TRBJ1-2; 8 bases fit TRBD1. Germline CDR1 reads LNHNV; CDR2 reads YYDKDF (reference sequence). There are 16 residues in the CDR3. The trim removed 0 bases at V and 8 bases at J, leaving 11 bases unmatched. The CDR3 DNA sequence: TGTGCCACCAGCAGAGAAGCCCTGACAGGGGTCGAGGGCTACACCTTC. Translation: CATSREALTGVEGYTF.

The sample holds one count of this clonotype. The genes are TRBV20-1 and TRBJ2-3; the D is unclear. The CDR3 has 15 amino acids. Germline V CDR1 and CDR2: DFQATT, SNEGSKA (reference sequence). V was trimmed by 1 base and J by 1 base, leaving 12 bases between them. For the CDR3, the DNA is TGCAGTGCTAGAGGAGCACGAGAGGGCACAGATACGCAGTATTTT. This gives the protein CSARGAREGTDTQYF.

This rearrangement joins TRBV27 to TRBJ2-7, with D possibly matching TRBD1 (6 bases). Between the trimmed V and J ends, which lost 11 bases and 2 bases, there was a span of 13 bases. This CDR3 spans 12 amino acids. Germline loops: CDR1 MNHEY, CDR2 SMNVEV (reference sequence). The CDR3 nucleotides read TGTGCCTCATGGGACAACCCCTACGAGCAGTACTTC. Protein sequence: CASWDNPYEQYF.

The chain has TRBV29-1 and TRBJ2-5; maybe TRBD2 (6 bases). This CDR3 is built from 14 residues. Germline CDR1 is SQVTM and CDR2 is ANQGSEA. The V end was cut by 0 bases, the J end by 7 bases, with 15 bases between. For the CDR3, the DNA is TGCAGCGTTGAAGAATGGAACGGAGGGGCGACCCAGTACTTC. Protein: CSVEEWNGGATQYF.

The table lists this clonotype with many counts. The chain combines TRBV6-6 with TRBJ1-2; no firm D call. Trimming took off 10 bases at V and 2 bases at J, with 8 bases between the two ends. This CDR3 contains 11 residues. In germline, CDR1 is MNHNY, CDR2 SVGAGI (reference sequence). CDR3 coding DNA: TGTGCCACAGGCGAGAACTATGGCTACACCTTC. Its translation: CATGENYGYTF.

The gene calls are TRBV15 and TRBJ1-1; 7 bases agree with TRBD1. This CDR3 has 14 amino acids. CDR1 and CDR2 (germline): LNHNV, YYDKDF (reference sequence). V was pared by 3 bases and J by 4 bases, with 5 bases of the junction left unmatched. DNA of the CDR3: TGTGCCACCAGCAGGGACGACAGGGTCACTGAAGCTTTCTTT. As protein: CATSRDDRVTEAFF.

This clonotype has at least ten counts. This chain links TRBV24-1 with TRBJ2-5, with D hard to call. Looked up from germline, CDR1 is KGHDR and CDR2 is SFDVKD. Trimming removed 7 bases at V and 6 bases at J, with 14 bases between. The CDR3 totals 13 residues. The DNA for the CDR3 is TGTGCCACCAGCGATCCGGTATCAAAGACCCAGTACTTC. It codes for CATSDPVSKTQYF.